The 29 T cell receptor beta chains in this list originate from one sample, sequenced in a study of PD-L1 blockade in urothelial cancer. TCRdb's table, derived via immunoSEQ multiplex PCR, lists solely in-frame clones and lacks some. In the table there are some 43,000 clones, over 75% of which are singletons. Time point indicated: pretreatment peripheral blood. The sample consisted of PBMCs, taken around atezolizumab (anti-PD-L1) treatment. The receptors were sampled from a man in his 60s with urothelial cancer.

The V call is TRBV13, the J call TRBJ2-5, with TRBD2 matching over 13 bases. V lost 3 bases and J lost 3; bases outside the gene matches: 4. The length of the CDR3 is 16 residues. CDR1 is PRHDT, CDR2 FYEKMQ, per germline (reference sequence). This CDR3 reads CASSFPGLAGKETQYF. CDR3 nucleotide sequence: TGTGCCAGCAGCTTCCCGGGACTAGCGGGGAAAGAGACCCAGTACTTC. The full variable domain, its missing parts supplied by reference TRBV13 and TRBJ2-5, is AAGVIQSPRHLIKEKRETATLKCYPIPRHDTVYWYQQGPGQDPQFLISFYEKMQSDKGSIPDRFSAQQFSDYHSELNMSSLELGDSALYFCASSFPGLAGKETQYFGPGTRLLVL.

This clone was found a few times. The chain joins TRBV28 to TRBJ2-1, with TRBD1 as a possible D gene (6 bases). CDR3 length: 11 amino acids. With 3 bases removed from V and 12 bases from J, the gap between germline ends came to 9 bases. The germline CDR1 and CDR2 sequences are MDHEN and SYDVKM. CDR3 DNA: TGTGCCAGCAGTTTGATGACAGGGCAGTTCTTC. It codes for CASSLMTGQFF.

For this clone: One junction end does not reproduce the germline sequence, and a read error may be involved. This chain joins TRBV28 and TRBJ2-2, with 10 bases identical to TRBD1. Germline values: CDR1 MDHEN, CDR2 SYDVKM. The length of the CDR3 is 17 residues. CDR3: CASTQGPGQGNSGELFF. CDR3 bases: TGTGCCAGCACTCAAGGACCGGGACAGGGGAACTCCGGGGAGCTGTTTTTT.

This clone was observed a few times. The genes are TRBV6-5 and TRBJ1-2; 7 bases match TRBD1. The germline V gene has CDR1 MNHEY and CDR2 SVGAGI. The CDR3 runs 14 residues. The J segment lost 4 bases and the V segment lost 5 bases, leaving 7 bases of the junction unmatched. The CDR3 loop is CASSPDRKFYGYTF. CDR3 nucleotides: TGTGCCAGCAGTCCGGACAGGAAGTTCTATGGCTACACCTTC.

V is TRBV7-2 and J is TRBJ2-1; TRBD2 agrees at 11 bases. Trimming took 5 bases from V and 3 from J; bases not matched to a gene: 3. CDR1 and CDR2 from the germline V gene are SGHTA and FQGNSA. The CDR3 spans 15 residues. Here the CDR3 reads CASSKGLAVYNEQFF. CDR3 DNA sequence: TGTGCCAGCAGCAAGGGACTAGCGGTCTACAATGAGCAGTTCTTC. The entire variable domain, with the rest obtained from reference TRBV7-2 and TRBJ2-1, is as follows: GAGVSQSPSNKVTEKGKDVELRCDPISGHTALYWYRQSLGQGLEFLIYFQGNSAPDKSGLPSDRFSAERTGGSVSTLTIQRTQQEDSAVYLCASSKGLAVYNEQFFGPGTRLTVL.

The rearrangement uses TRBV30 and TRBJ2-7; no firm D call. This CDR3 contains 12 residues. The V and J ends lost 4 bases and 6 bases respectively, with 13 bases between them. Germline CDR1 and CDR2: GTSNPN and SVGIG (reference sequence). The CDR3 reads CAWTVSRVEQYF. CDR3 DNA sequence: TGTGCCTGGACAGTCTCCCGGGTCGAGCAGTACTTC.

V is TRBV7-2 and J is TRBJ2-5; 12 bases line up with TRBD2. This CDR3 is 16 amino acids long. Germline assignment: CDR1 SGHTA and CDR2 FQGNSA. J gave up 1 base and V 5 bases, and 5 bases lay outside the gene matches. The CDR3 loop is CASSPRTSGAQETQYF. CDR3 DNA sequence: TGTGCCAGCAGCCCTAGGACTAGCGGGGCCCAAGAGACCCAGTACTTC. Combining the CDR3 with reference TRBV7-2 and TRBJ2-5 gives the whole variable domain GAGVSQSPSNKVTEKGKDVELRCDPISGHTALYWYRQSLGQGLEFLIYFQGNSAPDKSGLPSDRFSAERTGGSVSTLTIQRTQQEDSAVYLCASSPRTSGAQETQYFGPGTRLLVL.

This clone occurred a few times. CDR3 sequence (DNA): TGTGCCAGCAGCGCCCAAATAAACGGGGGACCCAACTACGAGCAGTACTTC. Encoded protein: CASSAQINGGPNYEQYF. The rearrangement links TRBV7-6 to TRBJ2-7; possibly TRBD2 for D (6 bases). Germline V lookup: CDR1 SGHVS, CDR2 FNYEAQ. V lost 5 bases and J lost 3, with 23 bases in between. This CDR3 is 17 amino acids long.

The V call is TRBV5-1, the J call TRBJ2-1; TRBD1 agrees at 8 bases. With 2 bases clipped from V and 4 bases from J, the junction kept 11 bases outside the gene matches. The CDR3 has 17 amino acids. Germline CDR1 reads SGHRS; CDR2 reads YFSETQ. The CDR3, as DNA: TGCGCCAGCAGCTTTAGTTCAGGGGGCTTCCTTTACAATGAGCAGTTCTTC. It codes for CASSFSSGGFLYNEQFF. The variable domain in full, with the rest retrieved from reference TRBV5-1 and TRBJ2-1, is KAGVTQTPRYLIKTRGQQVTLSCSPISGHRSVSWYQQTPGQGLQFLFEYFSETQRNKGNFPGRFSGRQFSNSRSEMNVSTLELGDSALYLCASSFSSGGFLYNEQFFGPGTRLTVL.

This clone was seen more than once but under ten times. CDR3 sequence: CASSENLGQGWQYF. CDR3 DNA sequence: TGTGCCAGCAGTGAAAATCTGGGACAGGGGTGGCAGTACTTC. The chain couples TRBV6-1 to TRBJ2-7; TRBD1 matches at 10 bases. From germline, CDR1 is MNHNS and CDR2 SASEGT. The length of the CDR3 is 14 residues. With 2 bases clipped from V and 9 bases from J, the junction kept 7 bases outside the gene matches.

This clone has just one count. The rearrangement joins TRBV27 to TRBJ2-5; D uncertain. The CDR3 loop spans 15 amino acids. The V end lost 6 bases, the J end lost 5 bases, and 19 bases lay between the germline ends. CDR1 MNHEY and CDR2 SMNVEV come from the germline V gene (reference sequence). This chain's CDR3 is CASSPVSDSRETQYF. CDR3 nucleotides: TGTGCCAGCAGCCCGGTTAGTGACTCGAGGGAGACCCAGTACTTC.

The CDR3 coding sequence is TGTGCCAGCAGCTTGTTGGACAGGGGGCGTCAGCCCCAGCATTTT. It is translated as CASSLLDRGRQPQHF. J is TRBJ1-5 and V is TRBV5-5; TRBD1 agrees at 11 bases. This CDR3 has 15 residues. Looked up from germline, CDR1 is SGHKS and CDR2 is YYEKEE (reference sequence). V was pared by 1 base and J by 6 bases, with 3 bases of the junction left unmatched. Looking up the rest from reference TRBV5-5 and TRBJ1-5 gives the full variable domain: DAGVTQSPTHLIKTRGQQVTLRCSPISGHKSVSWYQQVLGQGPQFIFQYYEKEERGRGNFPDRFSARQFPNYSSELNVNALLLGDSALYLCASSLLDRGRQPQHFGDGTRLSIL.

The V call is TRBV28, the J call TRBJ1-2; no clear D gene. Germline lookup yields CDR1 MDHEN and CDR2 SYDVKM. The CDR3 is made up of 13 amino acids. V gave up 5 bases and J gave up 7 bases, with 14 bases separating them. This CDR3 is CASSPPAEGGYTF. In DNA, the CDR3 is TGTGCCAGCAGTCCCCCGGCCGAGGGTGGCTACACCTTC.

The CDR3 loop reads CASSLGGVTYEQYF. For the CDR3, the DNA is TGTGCCAGCAGCTTAGGCGGTGTCACCTACGAGCAGTACTTC. The chain employs TRBV7-9 and TRBJ2-7, with D unresolved. V lost 1 base to trimming and J lost 2 bases, with 9 bases between them. The CDR3 has 14 amino acids. Germline V CDR1 and CDR2: SEHNR, FQNEAQ (reference sequence). Variable domain in full (rest from reference TRBV7-9 and TRBJ2-7): DTGVSQNPRHKITKRGQNVTFRCDPISEHNRLYWYRQTLGQGPEFLTYFQNEAQLEKSRLLSDRFSAERPKGSFSTLEIQRTEQGDSAMYLCASSLGGVTYEQYFGPGTRLTVT.

This clone was seen only a few times. This chain links TRBV29-1 with TRBJ2-5, with 9 bases lining up with TRBD1. The germline V gene has CDR1 SQVTM and CDR2 ANQGSEA. The J segment lost 7 bases and the V segment lost 5 bases, leaving 5 bases of the junction unmatched. CDR3 length equals 12 residues. CDR3 residues: CSVQDRGVTQYF. The CDR3 DNA reads TGCAGCGTTCAGGACAGGGGCGTGACCCAGTACTTC.

The chain combines TRBV28 with TRBJ1-2; tentatively, D is TRBD1 (6 bases). The V end was cut by 6 bases, the J end by 4 bases, with 21 bases between. Germline assignment: CDR1 MDHEN and CDR2 SYDVKM. This CDR3 region has 16 residues. This chain's CDR3 is CASSSPGGGEGYGYTF. In DNA, the CDR3 is TGTGCCAGCAGCTCTCCGGGGGGGGGCGAGGGCTATGGCTACACCTTC.

The chain is built from TRBV28 and TRBJ2-7; D ambiguous. In germline, CDR1 is MDHEN, CDR2 SYDVKM. The length of the CDR3 is 13 residues. Deletions cut 5 bases from V and 3 bases from J, with 11 bases between. This chain's CDR3 is CASSNTPGYEQYF. The CDR3 DNA reads TGTGCCAGCAGTAACACACCAGGCTACGAGCAGTACTTC. Complete variable domain (other parts from reference TRBV28 and TRBJ2-7): DVKVTQSSRYLVKRTGEKVFLECVQDMDHENMFWYRQDPGLGLRLIYFSYDVKMKEKGDIPEGYSVSREKKERFSLILESASTNQTSMYLCASSNTPGYEQYFGPGTRLTVT.

The chain uses TRBV2 and TRBJ1-1, with 10 bases that match TRBD1. Trimming took 8 bases from V and 2 from J; bases not matched to a gene: 8. This CDR3 is built from 15 residues. Germline V gene lookup returns CDR1 SNHLY and CDR2 FYNNEI. The CDR3 protein is CASGKDRGGNTEAFF. For the CDR3, the DNA is TGTGCCAGCGGAAAGGACAGGGGGGGAAACACTGAAGCTTTCTTT.

V and J are TRBV14 and TRBJ1-1, with a weak D call TRBD1 (5 bases). Germline V gene data show CDR1 as SGHDN and CDR2 as FVKESK. The CDR3 length is 18 residues. The V gene lost 2 bases and the J gene lost 2 bases, with 21 bases spanning the gap. CDR3 coding DNA: TGTGCCAGCAGCCAAAAACAACTGGGGCTGACCTTAAACACTGAAGCTTTCTTT. It codes for CASSQKQLGLTLNTEAFF.

The chain employs TRBV2 and TRBJ2-1; 7 bases map to TRBD2. Germline V gene lookup returns CDR1 SNHLY and CDR2 FYNNEI. The trim removed 4 bases at V and 9 bases at J, leaving 15 bases unmatched. The CDR3 runs to 16 residues. This CDR3 is CASSVLGAGIPAEQFF. The CDR3 DNA follows: TGTGCCAGCAGTGTGTTAGGAGCGGGAATTCCTGCTGAGCAGTTCTTC.

V gene TRBV2 combines with J gene TRBJ1-1, with a possible D match to TRBD1 (6 bases). Trimming pared 2 bases from V and 1 base from J, leaving 11 bases between. The CDR3 loop spans 15 amino acids. In germline, CDR1 is SNHLY, CDR2 FYNNEI. This CDR3 reads CASSETMTGNTEAFF. CDR3 coding DNA: TGTGCCAGCAGTGAAACCATGACAGGGAACACTGAAGCTTTCTTT.

This clone was counted a few times. The rearrangement uses TRBV5-4 and TRBJ1-2, with 7 bases that match TRBD1. Germline CDR1 is SGHNT and CDR2 is YYREEE (reference sequence). The CDR3 sequence is 15 residues long. The J segment lost 1 base and the V segment lost 4 bases, leaving 7 bases of the junction unmatched. The CDR3 sequence is CASSPDRSGNYGYTF. CDR3 bases: TGTGCCAGCAGCCCGGACAGGTCCGGTAACTATGGCTACACCTTC.

The V call is TRBV15, the J call TRBJ1-1; 10 nucleotides match TRBD1. CDR1 is LNHNV and CDR2 is YYDKDF in the germline V gene (reference sequence). J gave up 6 bases and V 0 bases, and 4 bases lay outside the gene matches. The length of the CDR3 is 15 residues. The CDR3 spells CATSRETGGLAEAFF. DNA of the CDR3: TGTGCCACCAGCAGAGAGACAGGGGGCCTCGCTGAAGCTTTCTTT. The full variable domain, rest sourced from reference TRBV15 and TRBJ1-1, is DAMVIQNPRYQVTQFGKPVTLSCSQTLNHNVMYWYQQKSSQAPKLLFHYYDKDFNNEADTPDNFQSRRPNTSFCFLDIRSPGLGDTAMYLCATSRETGGLAEAFFGQGTRLTVV.

The gene calls are TRBV19 and TRBJ2-1; 12 bases align to TRBD1. Germline V CDR1 and CDR2: LNHDA, SQIVND (reference sequence). This CDR3 spans 17 amino acids. V lost 3 bases and J lost 9; bases outside the gene matches: 12. The CDR3 sequence: CASSIPWAGQGATEQFF. Here the CDR3 DNA reads TGTGCCAGTAGTATTCCCTGGGCGGGACAGGGGGCAACTGAGCAGTTCTTC.

The chain has TRBV4-3 and TRBJ1-5, with D tentatively TRBD1 (6 bases). The CDR3 runs to 16 residues. Trimming stripped 0 bases from V and 4 bases from J, with 13 bases between. Germline-derived CDR1 and CDR2 are LGHNA and YSLEER. CDR3 sequence: CASSQELGRGNQPQHF. The CDR3 nucleotides are TGCGCCAGCAGCCAAGAGCTAGGTAGGGGGAATCAGCCCCAGCATTTT.

The chain is built from TRBV10-3 and TRBJ2-3; 11 bases are shared with TRBD2. J was trimmed by 5 bases and V by 3 bases; bases with no gene match: 7. Germline CDR1 and CDR2: ENHRY and SYGVKD. This CDR3 has 16 amino acids. CDR3 coding DNA: TGTGCCATCAGTGATGTGCGACTAGCGGGGAAAGATACGCAGTATTTT. It yields the protein CAISDVRLAGKDTQYF.

The chain has TRBV7-2 and TRBJ2-1, with TRBD2 as a possible D gene (6 bases). This CDR3 region has 15 residues. Trimming cost V 1 base and J 4 bases, with 11 bases left between them. The germline V gene encodes CDR1 SGHTA and CDR2 FQGNSA. In nucleotides, the CDR3 is TGTGCCAGCAGCTTAGGGGGACTGACATACAATGAGCAGTTCTTC. Protein sequence: CASSLGGLTYNEQFF.

This clone was counted once. This chain joins TRBV14 and TRBJ2-3; D perhaps matches TRBD1 (6 bases). Germline V gene sequence: CDR1 SGHDN, CDR2 FVKESK. This CDR3 is built from 16 residues. Trimming pared 0 bases from V and 0 bases from J, leaving 10 bases between. CDR3 region: CASSQETGSSTDTQYF. CDR3 sequence (DNA): TGTGCCAGCAGCCAAGAGACAGGTTCTAGCACAGATACGCAGTATTTT.

The chain couples TRBV28 to TRBJ1-1; 8 bases map to TRBD1. Germline V gene data show CDR1 as MDHEN and CDR2 as SYDVKM. The V segment lost 6 bases and the J segment 8 bases; nucleotides outside the gene matches: 5. The CDR3 is 12 residues long. CDR3: CASRFGQGEAFF. In DNA, the CDR3 is TGTGCCAGCAGGTTCGGACAGGGAGAAGCTTTCTTT.